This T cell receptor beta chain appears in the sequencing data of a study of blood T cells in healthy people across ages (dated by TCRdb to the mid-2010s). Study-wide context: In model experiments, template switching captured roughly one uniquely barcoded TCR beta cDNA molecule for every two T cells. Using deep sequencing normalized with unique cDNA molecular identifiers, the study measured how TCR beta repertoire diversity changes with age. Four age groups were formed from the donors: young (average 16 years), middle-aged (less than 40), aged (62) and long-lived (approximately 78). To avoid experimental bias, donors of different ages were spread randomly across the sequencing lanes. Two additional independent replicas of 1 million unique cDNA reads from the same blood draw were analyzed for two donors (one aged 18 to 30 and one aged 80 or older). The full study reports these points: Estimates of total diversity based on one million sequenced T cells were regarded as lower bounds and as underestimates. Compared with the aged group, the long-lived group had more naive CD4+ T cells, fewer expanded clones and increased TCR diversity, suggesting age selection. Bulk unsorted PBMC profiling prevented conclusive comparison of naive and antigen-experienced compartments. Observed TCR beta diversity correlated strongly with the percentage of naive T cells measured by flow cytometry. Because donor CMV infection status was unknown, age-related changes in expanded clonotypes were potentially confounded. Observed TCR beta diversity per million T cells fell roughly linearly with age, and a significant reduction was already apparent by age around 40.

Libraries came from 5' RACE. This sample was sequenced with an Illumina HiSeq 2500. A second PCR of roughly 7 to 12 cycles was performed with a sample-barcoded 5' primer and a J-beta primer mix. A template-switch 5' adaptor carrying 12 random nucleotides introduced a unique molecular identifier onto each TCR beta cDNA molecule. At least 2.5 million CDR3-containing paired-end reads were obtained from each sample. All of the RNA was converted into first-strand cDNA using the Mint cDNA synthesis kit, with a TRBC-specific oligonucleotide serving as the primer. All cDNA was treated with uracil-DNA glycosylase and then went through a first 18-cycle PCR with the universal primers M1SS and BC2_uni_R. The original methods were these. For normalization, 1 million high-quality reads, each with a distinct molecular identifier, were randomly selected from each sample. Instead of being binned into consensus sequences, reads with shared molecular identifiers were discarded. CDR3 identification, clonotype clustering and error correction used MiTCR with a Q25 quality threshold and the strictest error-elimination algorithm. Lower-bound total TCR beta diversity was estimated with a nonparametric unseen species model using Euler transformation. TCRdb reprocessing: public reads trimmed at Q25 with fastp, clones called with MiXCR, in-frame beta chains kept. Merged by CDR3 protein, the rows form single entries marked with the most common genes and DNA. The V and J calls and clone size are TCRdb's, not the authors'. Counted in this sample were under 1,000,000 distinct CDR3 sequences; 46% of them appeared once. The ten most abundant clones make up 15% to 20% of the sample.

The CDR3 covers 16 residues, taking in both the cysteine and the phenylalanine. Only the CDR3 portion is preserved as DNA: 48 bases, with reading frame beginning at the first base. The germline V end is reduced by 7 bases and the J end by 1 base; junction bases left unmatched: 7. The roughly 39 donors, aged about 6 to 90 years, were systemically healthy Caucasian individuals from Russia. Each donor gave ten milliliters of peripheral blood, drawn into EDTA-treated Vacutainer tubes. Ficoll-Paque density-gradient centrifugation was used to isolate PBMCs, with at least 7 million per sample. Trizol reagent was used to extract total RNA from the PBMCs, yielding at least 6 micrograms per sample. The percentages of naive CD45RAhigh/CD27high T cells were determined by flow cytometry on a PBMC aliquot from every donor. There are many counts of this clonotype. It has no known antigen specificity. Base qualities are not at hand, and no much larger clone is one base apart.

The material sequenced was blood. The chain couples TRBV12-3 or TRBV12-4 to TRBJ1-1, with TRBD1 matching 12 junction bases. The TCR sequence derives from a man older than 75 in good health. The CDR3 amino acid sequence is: CASTPGGQGANTEAFF. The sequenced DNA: TGTGCCAGCACCCCGGGGGGACAGGGGGCGAACACTGAAGCTTTCTTT.